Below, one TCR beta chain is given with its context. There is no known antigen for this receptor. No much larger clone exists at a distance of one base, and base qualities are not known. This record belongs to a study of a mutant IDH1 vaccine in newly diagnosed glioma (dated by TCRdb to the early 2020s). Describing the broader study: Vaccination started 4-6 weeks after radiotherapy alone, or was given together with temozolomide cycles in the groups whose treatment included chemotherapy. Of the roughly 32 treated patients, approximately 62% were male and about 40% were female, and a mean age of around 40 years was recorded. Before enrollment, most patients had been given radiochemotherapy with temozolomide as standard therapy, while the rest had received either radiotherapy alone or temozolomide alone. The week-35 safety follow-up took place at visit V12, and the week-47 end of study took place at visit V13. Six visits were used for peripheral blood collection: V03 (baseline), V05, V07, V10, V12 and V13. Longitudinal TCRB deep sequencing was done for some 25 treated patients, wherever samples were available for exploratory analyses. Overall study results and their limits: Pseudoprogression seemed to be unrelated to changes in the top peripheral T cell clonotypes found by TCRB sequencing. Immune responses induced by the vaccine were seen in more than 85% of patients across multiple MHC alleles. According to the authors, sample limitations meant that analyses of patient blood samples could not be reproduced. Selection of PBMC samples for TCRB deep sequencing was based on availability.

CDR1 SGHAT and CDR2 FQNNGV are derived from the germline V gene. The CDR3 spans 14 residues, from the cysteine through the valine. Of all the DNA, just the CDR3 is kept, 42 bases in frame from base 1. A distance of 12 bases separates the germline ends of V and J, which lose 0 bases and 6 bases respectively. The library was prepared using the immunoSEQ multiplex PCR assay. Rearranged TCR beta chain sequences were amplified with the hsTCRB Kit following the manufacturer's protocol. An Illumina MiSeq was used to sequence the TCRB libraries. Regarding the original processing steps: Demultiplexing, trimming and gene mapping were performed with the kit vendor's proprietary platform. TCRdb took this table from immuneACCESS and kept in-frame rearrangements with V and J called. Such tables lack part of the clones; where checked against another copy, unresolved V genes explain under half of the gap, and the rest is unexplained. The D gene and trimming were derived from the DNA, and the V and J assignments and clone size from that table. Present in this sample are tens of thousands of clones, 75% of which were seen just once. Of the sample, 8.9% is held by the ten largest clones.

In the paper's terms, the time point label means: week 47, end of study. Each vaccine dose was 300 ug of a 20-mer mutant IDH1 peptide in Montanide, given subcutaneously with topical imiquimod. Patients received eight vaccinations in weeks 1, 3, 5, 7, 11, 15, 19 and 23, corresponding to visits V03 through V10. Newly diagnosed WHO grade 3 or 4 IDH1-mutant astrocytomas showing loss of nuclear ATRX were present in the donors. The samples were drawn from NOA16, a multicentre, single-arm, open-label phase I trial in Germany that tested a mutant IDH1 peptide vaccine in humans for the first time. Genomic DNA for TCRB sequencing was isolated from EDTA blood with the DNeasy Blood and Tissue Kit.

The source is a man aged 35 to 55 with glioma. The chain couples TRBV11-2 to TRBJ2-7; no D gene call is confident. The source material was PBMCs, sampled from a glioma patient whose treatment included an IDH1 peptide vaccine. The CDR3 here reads CASSLDIPAGEQYV. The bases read TGTGCCAGCAGCTTAGATATTCCCGCAGGCGAGCAGTACGTC.